Shown below are 13 T cell receptor beta chains from a single sample sequenced in a study of T cell clones after liver transplantation. Measured with immunoSEQ multiplex PCR; TCRdb has only the in-frame clones, and not every one. In the table there are some 120,000 clones, 90% of which are singletons. The sample was CD4+ T cells from blood, taken 12 months after liver transplant. The receptors originated from a human patient who received a liver transplant. A share of the T cells may be of graft donor origin.

The genes are TRBV6-1 and TRBJ2-7, with D possibly TRBD2 on 7 matching bases. V gave up 2 bases and J gave up 4 bases, with 12 bases separating them. Germline CDR1 MNHNS, CDR2 SASEGT. The CDR3 loop spans 14 amino acids. CDR3 sequence reads: CASSETGGGYEQYF. DNA of the CDR3: TGTGCCAGCAGTGAAACGGGGGGCGGTTACGAGCAGTACTTC.

The chain combines TRBV5-1 with TRBJ1-2; D possibly corresponds to TRBD1 (5 bases). Germline V gene lookup returns CDR1 SGHRS and CDR2 YFSETQ. The CDR3 has 13 residues. V was cut by 0 bases and J by 4 bases, with 7 bases left in between. The DNA for the CDR3 is TGCGCCAGCAGCTTGGAGGGGAGCTATGGCTACACCTTC. As protein: CASSLEGSYGYTF. The variable domain in full, with the rest retrieved from reference TRBV5-1 and TRBJ1-2, is KAGVTQTPRYLIKTRGQQVTLSCSPISGHRSVSWYQQTPGQGLQFLFEYFSETQRNKGNFPGRFSGRQFSNSRSEMNVSTLELGDSALYLCASSLEGSYGYTFGSGTRLTVV.

This sequence joins TRBV19 and TRBJ2-5; 7 nucleotides match TRBD1. The CDR3 is made up of 15 amino acids. Germline V CDR1 and CDR2: LNHDA, SQIVND (reference sequence). Unmatched junction bases numbered 7, after V lost 5 bases and J lost 1 base. The CDR3 sequence: CASSARTGLQETQYF. DNA for the CDR3: TGTGCCAGTAGTGCCAGGACAGGACTCCAAGAGACCCAGTACTTC. Combining the CDR3 with reference TRBV19 and TRBJ2-5 gives the whole variable domain DGGITQSPKYLFRKEGQNVTLSCEQNLNHDAMYWYRQDPGQGLRLIYYSQIVNDFQKGDIAEGYSVSREKKESFPLTVTSAQKNPTAFYLCASSARTGLQETQYFGPGTRLLVL.

The V gene is TRBV6-1, the J gene TRBJ2-3; D might be TRBD2 (7 bases). Germline V lookup: CDR1 MNHNS, CDR2 SASEGT. V was cut by 8 bases and J by 4 bases, with 19 bases left in between. The CDR3 contains 15 residues. The CDR3 DNA reads TGTGCCAGCGGGATTAGCGGGTCAGGGGCAGATACGCAGTATTTT. Amino acids: CASGISGSGADTQYF.

V is TRBV10-3 and J is TRBJ1-2; TRBD1 matches at 9 bases. V was pared by 6 bases and J by 6 bases, with 2 bases of the junction left unmatched. CDR1 and CDR2 (germline): ENHRY, SYGVKD. The CDR3 is 12 amino acids. CDR3 sequence (DNA): TGTGCCATCAGCTGGACAGGGGATGGCTACACCTTC. Its protein product is CAISWTGDGYTF.

The chain uses TRBV7-2 and TRBJ1-5; 9 bases map to TRBD1. Germline V lookup: CDR1 SGHTA, CDR2 FQGNSA. Trimming removed 4 bases from V and 6 bases from J; junction bases left unmatched: 10. The CDR3 loop spans 16 amino acids. In nucleotides, the CDR3 is TGTGCCAGCAGCTCCAGACAGGGGGTCGGCGGTCAGCCCCAGCATTTT. It encodes CASSSRQGVGGQPQHF.

The table lists this clone with a few counts. The rearrangement uses TRBV5-6 and TRBJ1-5; D gene ambiguous. Germline V CDR1 and CDR2: SGHDT, YYEEEE. V lost 1 base and J 6 bases, leaving 5 bases between the germline ends. The CDR3 runs to 12 residues. CDR3 loop: CASSLFSQPQHF. CDR3 DNA: TGTGCCAGCAGCTTGTTTAGTCAGCCCCAGCATTTT. The entire variable domain, with the rest obtained from reference TRBV5-6 and TRBJ1-5, is as follows: DAGVTQSPTHLIKTRGQQVTLRCSPKSGHDTVSWYQQALGQGPQFIFQYYEEEERQRGNFPDRFSGHQFPNYSSELNVNALLLGDSALYLCASSLFSQPQHFGDGTRLSIL.

For this clone: Germline is not matched at one junction end, which may reflect a read error. V is TRBV7-2 and J is TRBJ2-3, with 7 positions matching TRBD2. The germline CDR1 and CDR2 sequences are SGHTA and FQGNSA. The CDR3 loop spans 16 amino acids. This CDR3 reads CASSLAASGWGDTQYF. CDR3 DNA sequence: TGTGCCAGCAGCCTAGCCGCTAGCGGATGGGGGGATACGCAGTATTTT.

This clone has only a few counts. The chain joins TRBV5-6 to TRBJ2-1; 8 bases are a match to TRBD1. The CDR3 sequence is 13 residues long. The germline CDR1 and CDR2 sequences are SGHDT and YYEEEE. Trimming removed 3 bases from V and 8 bases from J; junction bases left unmatched: 4. CDR3 loop: CASSSDRGHEQFF. The CDR3 coding sequence is TGTGCCAGCAGCTCTGACAGGGGCCATGAGCAGTTCTTC.

This clone was recorded only once. This chain connects TRBV6-1 to TRBJ1-1; TRBD1 might be the D (5 bases). Germline CDR1 MNHNS, CDR2 SASEGT. V was pared by 6 bases and J by 4 bases, with 18 bases between. The CDR3 covers 15 residues. The CDR3 spells CASRPSEGWGTEAFF. CDR3 bases: TGTGCCAGCAGGCCCTCTGAGGGGTGGGGCACTGAAGCTTTCTTT.

The rearrangement joins TRBV7-2 to TRBJ2-5, with 8 bases matching TRBD1. The CDR3 has 15 amino acids. Trimming cost V 4 bases and J 4 bases; bases outside gene matches: 8. CDR1 and CDR2 from the germline V gene are SGHTA and FQGNSA. The CDR3 DNA follows: TGTGCCAGCAGCTCCGGCAGACAGGGGATAGAGACCCAGTACTTC. Translation: CASSSGRQGIETQYF.

This clone appeared a few times. The V and J genes are TRBV2 and TRBJ2-7; D may be TRBD1 (6 bases). Germline V gene lookup returns CDR1 SNHLY and CDR2 FYNNEI. CDR3 length equals 14 residues. V was shortened by 8 bases and J by 0 bases, with 14 bases between the two germline ends. The CDR3 region has the DNA TGTGCCAGCGGGGACAACTTAAGCTCCTACGAGCAGTACTTC. Amino acids: CASGDNLSSYEQYF.

This clone has just a few counts. The V call is TRBV10-3, the J call TRBJ1-4; D perhaps matches TRBD1 (5 bases). This CDR3 spans 15 amino acids. The V and J ends lost 6 bases and 3 bases respectively, with 14 bases between them. Germline V CDR1 and CDR2: ENHRY, SYGVKD. CDR3 DNA sequence: TGTGCCATCAGCCCCCAGGTAGGGGCTAATGAAAAACTGTTTTTT. It encodes CAISPQVGANEKLFF.